Following are 17 T cell receptor beta chains from one sample sequenced in a study of T cell responses to AZD1222 COVID-19 vaccine. Assay used: immunoSEQ multiplex PCR; TCRdb lists only in-frame clones, some missing. The sample has some 120,000 clones, roughly nine tenths seen once. The starting material was peripheral blood, obtained on day 0 of AZD1222 vaccination. Receptors originate from an adult in good health.

The chain employs TRBV4-1 and TRBJ1-6; D not certain. Trimming shortened V by 1 base and J by 6 bases, and 16 bases separated the two germline ends. CDR3 size: 17 residues. In germline, CDR1 is MGHRA, CDR2 YSYEKL. CDR3 in amino acids: CASSQGTPTTANSPLHF. Written as DNA, the CDR3 is TGCGCCAGCAGCCAAGGAACCCCCACTACCGCTAATTCACCCCTCCACTTT.

V and J are TRBV28 and TRBJ1-2, with D tentatively TRBD1 (6 bases). The CDR3 loop spans 13 amino acids. CDR1 and CDR2 (germline): MDHEN, SYDVKM. V was clipped by 7 bases and J by 0 bases, with 9 bases between them. CDR3 nucleotide sequence: TGTGCCAGCATGGGGGCAGCTAACTATGGCTACACCTTC. Amino acid sequence: CASMGAANYGYTF.

The V and J genes are TRBV29-1 and TRBJ2-7; the D is unclear. Germline CDR1 reads SQVTM; CDR2 reads ANQGSEA. Trimming took 5 bases from V and 0 from J, leaving 8 bases between them. The CDR3 extends over 12 amino acids. CDR3 sequence: CSVTRSSYEQYF. The CDR3 DNA reads TGCAGCGTTACAAGGAGCTCCTACGAGCAGTACTTC.

The chain recombines TRBV18 with TRBJ1-3, with 7 bases matching TRBD1. V shed 6 bases and J 0 bases; nucleotides not matched to a gene: 11. The CDR3 extends over 17 amino acids. In germline, CDR1 is KGHSH, CDR2 LQKENI. The CDR3 region has the DNA TGTGCCAGCTCCTCGACAGGGCGATCGGTCTCTGGAAACACCATATATTTT. Its protein is CASSSTGRSVSGNTIYF.

This clone occurred once. The chain couples TRBV19 to TRBJ2-7, with D possibly matching TRBD1 (6 bases). The germline CDR1 and CDR2 sequences are LNHDA and SQIVND (reference sequence). The CDR3 runs to 13 residues. Deletions cut 9 bases from V and 0 bases from J, with 12 bases between. The CDR3 bases are TGTGCCAGCCGGGACACCGACTCCTACGAGCAGTACTTC. This gives the protein CASRDTDSYEQYF.

The chain joins TRBV6-2 or TRBV6-3 to TRBJ1-4; D is uncertain. The germline V gene encodes CDR1 MNHEY and CDR2 SVGEGT. The CDR3 totals 15 residues. V lost 5 bases, J lost 5 bases, and 15 bases lay in between. CDR3 coding DNA: TGTGCCAGCAGTCACCCAATTGGAGGGAATGAAAAACTGTTTTTT. This translates into CASSHPIGGNEKLFF.

The chain joins TRBV4-1 to TRBJ2-1; 10 nucleotides match TRBD2. The CDR3 is 18 residues long. Germline V CDR1 and CDR2: MGHRA, YSYEKL. The V gene end was trimmed by 4 bases and the J gene end by 4 bases; junction bases not matched to a gene: 13. CDR3 DNA sequence: TGCGCCAGCAGCCCCCTCGGCGCTAGCGGGGGCCTATACAATGAGCAGTTCTTC. It encodes CASSPLGASGGLYNEQFF.

This rearrangement joins TRBV12-3 or TRBV12-4 to TRBJ2-7; D may be TRBD2 (6 bases). The germline V and J ends were trimmed by 6 bases and 1 base, with 10 bases remaining between them. The CDR3 runs to 13 residues. The CDR3 DNA sequence: TGTGCCAGCAGAACGGGGGTATCCTACGAGCAGTACTTC. This codes for CASRTGVSYEQYF.

The rearrangement uses TRBV12-3 or TRBV12-4 and TRBJ1-1; 7 nucleotides align to TRBD1. The ends lost 6 bases at V and 7 bases at J; junction bases unmatched: 5. The CDR3 loop spans 12 amino acids. CDR3 sequence: CASSLRQGEAFF. As DNA, the CDR3 is TGTGCCAGCAGCCTCCGACAGGGTGAAGCTTTCTTT.

The rearrangement uses TRBV2 and TRBJ1-2; no clear D gene. Germline loops: CDR1 SNHLY, CDR2 FYNNEI. The CDR3 is 15 amino acids. Trimming took 4 bases from V and 6 from J, leaving 18 bases between them. The CDR3: CASSVLQLQRDGYTF. The DNA for the CDR3 is TGTGCCAGCAGTGTCCTTCAACTTCAGCGGGATGGCTACACCTTC.

The chain recombines TRBV6-5 with TRBJ2-1, with TRBD1 as a possible D gene (5 bases). CDR1 is MNHEY, CDR2 SVGAGI, per germline. The V gene lost 2 bases and the J gene lost 10 bases, with 15 bases spanning the gap. This CDR3 has 14 amino acids. The CDR3 sequence: CASSYGLGVNEQFF. The CDR3, as DNA: TGTGCCAGCAGTTACGGGCTAGGGGTTAACGAGCAGTTCTTC.

Here the CDR3 reads CASRAYNEQFF. The CDR3 region has the DNA TGTGCCAGCAGGGCCTACAATGAGCAGTTCTTC. V is TRBV27 and J is TRBJ2-1; D gene ambiguous. The CDR3 spans 11 residues. Germline loops: CDR1 MNHEY, CDR2 SMNVEV (reference sequence). The ends were cut back, 6 bases at V and 2 bases at J, with 2 bases in the middle.

The chain recombines TRBV9 with TRBJ2-5, with TRBD1 identical over 7 bases. In germline, CDR1 is SGDLS, CDR2 YYNGEE. V was clipped by 4 bases and J by 4 bases; unmatched bases: 16. The CDR3 is 17 residues long. This CDR3 is CASSPGAGTDILETQYF. In DNA form, the CDR3 reads TGTGCCAGCAGCCCCGGCGCCGGGACAGACATACTAGAGACCCAGTACTTC.

The chain employs TRBV7-9 and TRBJ2-5, with 8 bases lining up with TRBD1. The CDR3 runs to 15 residues. The V segment lost 2 bases and the J segment 7 bases; nucleotides outside the gene matches: 9. Per germline, CDR1 SEHNR and CDR2 FQNEAQ (reference sequence). CDR3 in DNA: TGTGCCAGCAGCTTATCGCAGGGGGCCACTGGGACCCAGTACTTC. It specifies CASSLSQGATGTQYF.

The chain links TRBV12-3 or TRBV12-4 to TRBJ2-4; the D gene could be TRBD1 or TRBD2 (5 bases each). Trimming removed 6 bases from V and 8 bases from J, with 14 bases in between. The CDR3 is 13 amino acids. The CDR3 nucleotides read TGTGCCAGCAGAGGGACCACCGAAGACATTCAGTACTTC. Its translation: CASRGTTEDIQYF.

The chain employs TRBV5-4 and TRBJ1-1; a possible D gene is TRBD1 (5 bases). Germline values: CDR1 SGHNT, CDR2 YYREEE (reference sequence). This CDR3 region has 14 residues. V was clipped by 0 bases and J by 5 bases, with 11 bases between them. CDR3: CASSLGRDGTEAFF. The DNA for the CDR3 is TGTGCCAGCAGCTTGGGCAGGGACGGAACTGAAGCTTTCTTT. Supplemented by reference TRBV5-4 and TRBJ1-1, the full variable domain reads ETGVTQSPTHLIKTRGQQVTLRCSSQSGHNTVSWYQQALGQGPQFIFQYYREEENGRGNFPPRFSGLQFPNYSSELNVNALELDDSALYLCASSLGRDGTEAFFGQGTRLTVV.

This clone turned up a few times. The chain has TRBV7-2 and TRBJ1-4; weak D call: TRBD1 (6 bases). The CDR3 sequence is 15 residues long. V gave up 3 bases and J gave up 2 bases, with 10 bases separating them. Germline CDR1 SGHTA, CDR2 FQGNSA. CDR3 nucleotides: TGTGCCAGCAGCTTTACAGGGCTTACTAATGAAAAACTGTTTTTT. As protein: CASSFTGLTNEKLFF.